This T cell receptor (beta chain) is drawn from a study of high-grade serous ovarian cancer treatment subgroups. The wider study: Samples averaged 14,192 reads and several thousand unique TCR beta rearrangements. Notes on the study in general: Different patients shared almost no repertoire; same-patient tumors shared about 0.11 to 0.85.

This CDR3 is built from 14 residues. Trimming took 2 bases from V and 1 from J, leaving 9 bases between them. Germline V gene lookup returns CDR1 SGHNT and CDR2 YYREEE (reference sequence). The tumor samples were collected prior to definitive surgery or chemotherapy. TCRdb keeps only in-frame clones here, not all; method: immunoSEQ multiplex PCR. The repertoire holds thousands of clones, roughly 80% seen once, with roughly a tenth in the top ten. Concerning this clone itself: Its antigen is undetermined.

The source is a human donor with high-grade serous ovarian cancer. The V gene is TRBV5-4, the J gene TRBJ2-5; weak D call: TRBD1 (6 bases). Sequences were obtained from tumor tissue. CDR3 residues: CASSFRDTQETQYF. The CDR3 nucleotides are TGTGCCAGCAGCTTTAGGGACACCCAAGAGACCCAGTACTTC.